This record looks at one T cell receptor beta chain sequence and its context. TCRdb's table, derived via immunoSEQ multiplex PCR, lists solely in-frame clones and lacks some. Of roughly 40,000 clones detected, more than 70% appear once; the ten largest clones hold approximately 16%. Patients had urothelial carcinoma that was locally advanced or metastatic. Deletions cut 2 bases from V and 2 bases from J, with 7 bases between. Germline assignment: CDR1 MDHEN and CDR2 SYDVKM. The CDR3 has 13 residues. The entry originates in a study of PD-L1 blockade in urothelial cancer. The rearrangement joins TRBV28 to TRBJ2-7; a possible D gene is TRBD2 (5 bases). The sequence derives from a man between 60 and 75 years old with urothelial cancer. The specimen was PBMCs, collected around atezolizumab (anti-PD-L1) treatment. CDR3 in amino acids: CASSLAGAYEQYF. The CDR3 nucleotides read TGTGCCAGCAGTTTAGCGGGTGCCTACGAGCAGTACTTC.